Listed below are T cell receptor beta chains from one sample, sequenced in a study of CD8 T cells in ankylosing spondylitis. TCRdb independently ran MiXCR on the 5' RACE reads; one entry per CDR3 protein. Among more than 300,000 distinct CDR3 sequences, under 8.5% were seen once, and the ten largest hold about 15%. Material for sequencing was blood, either unsorted or a sorted T cell fraction (not recorded which). These receptors were taken from a male donor with ankylosing spondylitis. CDR3s leave out the opening cysteine and the closing phenylalanine or tryptophan. The order of the fields is CDR3 protein, V gene.

CDR3: ASSLGDTYSNQPQH; V: TRBV5-5
CDR3: ASSRRLNEQF; V: TRBV12-3/TRBV12-4
CDR3: ASSPPSGDEQF; V: TRBV25-1
CDR3: SVRTTGIGEQY; V: TRBV29-1
CDR3: ASSGEGQGPPGEQY; V: TRBV5-4
CDR3: AISTPGRANTGELF; V: TRBV10-3
CDR3: ASSQLLAGGSTGELF; V: TRBV5-1
CDR3: AISELAGETGELF; V: TRBV10-3
CDR3: ATSPSGRAVYEQY; V: TRBV15
CDR3: ASSPGPYEQY; V: TRBV27
CDR3: ASSLGGIYNEQF; V: TRBV7-9
CDR3: ASSPDGGAGYGYT; V: TRBV7-3
CDR3: ASSSSPPRGNEQY; V: TRBV6-1
CDR3: ASSSAGGLTDTQY; V: TRBV5-1
CDR3: SASVGTGRYEQY; V: TRBV20-1
CDR3: ASGLVLGGGETQY; V: TRBV12-5
CDR3: ASSLEGTSGADTQY; V: TRBV5-1
CDR3: ASSSWTGDYGYT; V: TRBV27
CDR3: ASSAGLGLETQY; V: TRBV7-7
CDR3: ATSDSRGVGSYNEQF; V: TRBV24-1
CDR3: ASSESPGQGKTQY; V: TRBV2
CDR3: SATRAHDTDTQY; V: TRBV20-1
CDR3: ASSYSGQSGETQY; V: TRBV6-5
CDR3: ASSMIFGTGSPLH; V: TRBV7-2
CDR3: SVEAPATDTQY; V: TRBV29-1
CDR3: ASSLELDTGELF; V: TRBV5-1
CDR3: ASSLREGQGLGGNEQF; V: TRBV7-3
CDR3: TSSLVLGGTEAF; V: TRBV5-1
CDR3: ASSEPGTYYEQY; V: TRBV2
CDR3: ASSPTSGKGDEQF; V: TRBV2
CDR3: SVRPGTAVDEQY; V: TRBV29-1
CDR3: ASSLWGDGNQPQH; V: TRBV5-1
CDR3: ASGTGFGRTGELF; V: TRBV4-2
CDR3: ASSRGQRLTDTQY; V: TRBV4-3
CDR3: ASSRGDNEKLF; V: TRBV5-1